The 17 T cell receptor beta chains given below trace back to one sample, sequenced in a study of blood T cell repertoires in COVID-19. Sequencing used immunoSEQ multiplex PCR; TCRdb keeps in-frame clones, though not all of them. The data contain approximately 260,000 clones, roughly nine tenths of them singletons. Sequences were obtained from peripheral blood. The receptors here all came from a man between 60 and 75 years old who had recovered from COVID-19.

This CDR3 is CASSNQRRLVSTDTQYF. DNA of the CDR3: TGTGCCAGCAGTAATCAGCGGAGACTAGTTAGCACAGATACGCAGTATTTT. J is TRBJ2-3 and V is TRBV27; D might be TRBD2 (6 bases). The CDR3 covers 17 residues. The germline gives CDR1 MNHEY, CDR2 SMNVEV (reference sequence). The ends were cut back, 5 bases at V and 0 bases at J, with 18 bases in the middle.

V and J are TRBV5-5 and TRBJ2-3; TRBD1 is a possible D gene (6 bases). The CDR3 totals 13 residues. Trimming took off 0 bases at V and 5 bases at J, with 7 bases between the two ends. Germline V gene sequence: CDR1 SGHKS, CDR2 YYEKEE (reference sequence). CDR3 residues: CASSLEQGDTQYF. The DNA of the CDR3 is TGTGCCAGCAGCTTGGAACAGGGAGATACGCAGTATTTT.

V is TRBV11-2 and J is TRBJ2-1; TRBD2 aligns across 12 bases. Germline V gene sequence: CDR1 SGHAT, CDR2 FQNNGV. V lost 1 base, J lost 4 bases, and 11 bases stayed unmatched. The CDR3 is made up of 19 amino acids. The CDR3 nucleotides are TGTGCCAGCAGCTTAGGCCAGATACTAGCGGGGGGCGCATACAATGAGCAGTTCTTC. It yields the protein CASSLGQILAGGAYNEQFF.

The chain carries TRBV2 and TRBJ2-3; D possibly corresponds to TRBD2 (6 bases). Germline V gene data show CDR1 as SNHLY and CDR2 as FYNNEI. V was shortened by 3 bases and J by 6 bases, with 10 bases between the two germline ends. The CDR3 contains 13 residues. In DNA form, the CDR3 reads TGTGCCAGCAGTGAGGGGGGTTTCGATACGCAGTATTTT. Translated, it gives CASSEGGFDTQYF.

The CDR3, as DNA: TGTGCCAGCAGCTTGGTCAGTGCAGATACGCAGTATTTT. Translated: CASSLVSADTQYF. The rearrangement joins TRBV5-4 to TRBJ2-3; unclear D gene. V lost 0 bases and J lost 4, with 6 bases in between. The CDR3 is 13 residues long. Germline CDR1 reads SGHNT; CDR2 reads YYREEE (reference sequence). The full variable domain, rest sourced from reference TRBV5-4 and TRBJ2-3, is ETGVTQSPTHLIKTRGQQVTLRCSSQSGHNTVSWYQQALGQGPQFIFQYYREEENGRGNFPPRFSGLQFPNYSSELNVNALELDDSALYLCASSLVSADTQYFGPGTRLTVL.

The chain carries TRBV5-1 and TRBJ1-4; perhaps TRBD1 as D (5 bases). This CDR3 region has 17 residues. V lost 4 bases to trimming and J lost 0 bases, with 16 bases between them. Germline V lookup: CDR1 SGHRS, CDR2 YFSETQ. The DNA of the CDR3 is TGCGCCAGCAGCGCCCAATCCAGGACATCAACTAATGAAAAACTGTTTTTT. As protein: CASSAQSRTSTNEKLFF.

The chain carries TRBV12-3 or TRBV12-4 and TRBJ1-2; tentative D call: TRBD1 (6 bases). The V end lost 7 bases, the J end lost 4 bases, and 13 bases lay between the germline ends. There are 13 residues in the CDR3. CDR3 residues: CASTKDRFYGYTF. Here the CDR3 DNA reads TGTGCCAGCACCAAGGACAGATTCTATGGCTACACCTTC.

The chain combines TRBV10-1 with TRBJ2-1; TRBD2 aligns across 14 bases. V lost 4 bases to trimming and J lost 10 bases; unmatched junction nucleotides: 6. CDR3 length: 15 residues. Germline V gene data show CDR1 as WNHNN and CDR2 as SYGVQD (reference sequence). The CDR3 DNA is TGCGCCAGCAGTGGCCCGGGACTAGCGGGGGAAGAGCAGTTCTTC. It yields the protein CASSGPGLAGEEQFF.

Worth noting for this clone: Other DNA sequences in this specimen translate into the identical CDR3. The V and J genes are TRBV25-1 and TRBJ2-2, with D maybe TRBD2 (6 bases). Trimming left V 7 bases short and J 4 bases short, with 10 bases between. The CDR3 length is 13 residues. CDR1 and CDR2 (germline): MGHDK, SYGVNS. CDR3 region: CASTQGGTGELFF. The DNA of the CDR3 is TGTGCCAGCACTCAGGGAGGCACCGGGGAGCTGTTTTTT. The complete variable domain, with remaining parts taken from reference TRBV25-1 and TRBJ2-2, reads EADIYQTPRYLVIGTGKKITLECSQTMGHDKMYWYQQDPGMELHLIHYSYGVNSTEKGDLSSESTVSRIRTEHFPLTLESARPSHTSQYLCASTQGGTGELFFGEGSRLTVL.

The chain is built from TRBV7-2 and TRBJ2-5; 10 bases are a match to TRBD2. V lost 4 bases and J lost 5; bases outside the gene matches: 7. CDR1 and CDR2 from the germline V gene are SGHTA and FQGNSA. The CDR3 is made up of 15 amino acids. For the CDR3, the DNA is TGTGCCAGCAGCTCCAGCGGGGGGGGGTCTGAGACCCAGTACTTC. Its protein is CASSSSGGGSETQYF.

The CDR3 nucleotides are TGTGCCGCCACAAGCGGTTCACCGGGGGAGCTGTTTTTT. It translates to CAATSGSPGELFF. The V and J genes are TRBV6-1 and TRBJ2-2; a weak D match, TRBD2 (5 bases). The CDR3 totals 13 residues. Germline-derived CDR1 and CDR2 are MNHNS and SASEGT. V shed 11 bases and J shed 8 bases, with 18 bases lying between them.

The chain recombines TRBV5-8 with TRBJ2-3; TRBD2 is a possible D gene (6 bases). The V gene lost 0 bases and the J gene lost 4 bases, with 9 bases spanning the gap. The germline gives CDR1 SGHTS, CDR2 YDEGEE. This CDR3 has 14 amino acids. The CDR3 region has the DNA TGTGCCAGCAGCTTGGGGAGGGTGGCAGATACGCAGTATTTT. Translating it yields CASSLGRVADTQYF.

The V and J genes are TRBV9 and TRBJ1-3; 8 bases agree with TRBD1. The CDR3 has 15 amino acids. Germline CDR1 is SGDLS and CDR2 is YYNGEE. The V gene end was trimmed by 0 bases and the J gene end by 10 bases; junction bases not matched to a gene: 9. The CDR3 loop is CASSVEGQGAATIYF. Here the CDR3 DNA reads TGTGCCAGCAGCGTAGAAGGGCAGGGGGCAGCTACCATATATTTT.

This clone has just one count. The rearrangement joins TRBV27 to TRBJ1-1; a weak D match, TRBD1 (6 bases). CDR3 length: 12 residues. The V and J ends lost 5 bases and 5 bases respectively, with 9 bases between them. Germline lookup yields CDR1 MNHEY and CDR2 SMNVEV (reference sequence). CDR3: CASSPRGTEAFF. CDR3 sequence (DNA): TGTGCCAGCAGTCCCAGGGGAACTGAAGCTTTCTTT.

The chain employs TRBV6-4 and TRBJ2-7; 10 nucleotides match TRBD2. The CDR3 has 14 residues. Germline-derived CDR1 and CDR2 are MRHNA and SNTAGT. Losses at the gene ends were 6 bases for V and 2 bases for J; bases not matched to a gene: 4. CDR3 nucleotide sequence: TGTGCCAGCAGGCTAGCGGGGGTTACCTACGAGCAGTACGTC. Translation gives CASRLAGVTYEQYV.

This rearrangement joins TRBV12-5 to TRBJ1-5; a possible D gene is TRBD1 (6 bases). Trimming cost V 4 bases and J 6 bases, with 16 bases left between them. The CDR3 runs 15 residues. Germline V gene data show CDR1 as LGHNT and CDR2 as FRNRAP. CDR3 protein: CASGSPQGVGQPQHF. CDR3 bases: TGTGCTAGTGGTTCCCCACAGGGAGTAGGTCAGCCCCAGCATTTT.

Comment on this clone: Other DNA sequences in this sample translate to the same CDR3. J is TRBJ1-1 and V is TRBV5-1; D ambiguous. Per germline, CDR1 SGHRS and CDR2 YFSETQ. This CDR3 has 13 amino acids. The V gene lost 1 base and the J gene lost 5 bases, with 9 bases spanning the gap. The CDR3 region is CASSLLGGTEAFF. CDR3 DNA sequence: TGCGCCAGCAGCTTGTTGGGAGGGACTGAAGCTTTCTTT.